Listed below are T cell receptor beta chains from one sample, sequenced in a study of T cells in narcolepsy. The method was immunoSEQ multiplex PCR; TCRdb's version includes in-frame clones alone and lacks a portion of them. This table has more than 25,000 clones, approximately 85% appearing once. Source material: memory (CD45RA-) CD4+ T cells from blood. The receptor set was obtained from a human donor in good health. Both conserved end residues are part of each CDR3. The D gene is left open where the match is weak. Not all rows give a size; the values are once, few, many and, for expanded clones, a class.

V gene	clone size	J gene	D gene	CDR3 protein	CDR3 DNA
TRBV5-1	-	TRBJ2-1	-	CASSLGSVNEQFF	TGCGCCAGCAGCTTAGGGTCTGTCAATGAGCAGTTCTTC
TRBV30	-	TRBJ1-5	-	CAWSLQENQPQHF	TGTGCCTGGAGTTTACAGGAAAATCAGCCCCAGCATTTT
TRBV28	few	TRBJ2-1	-	CASSFSSTSNGEQFF	TGTGCCAGCAGTTTCTCTTCCACTAGCAATGGTGAGCAGTTCTTC
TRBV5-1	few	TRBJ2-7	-	CASSLGHSYEQYF	TGCGCCAGCAGCTTGGGACATTCGTACGAGCAGTACTTC
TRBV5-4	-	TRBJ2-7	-	CASSKQGPLSYEQYF	TGTGCCAGCAGCAAACAGGGTCCTCTCTCCTACGAGCAGTACTTC
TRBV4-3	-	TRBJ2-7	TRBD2	CASSQGVGGSSYEQYF	TGCGCCAGCAGCCAAGGGGTCGGGGGGAGCTCCTACGAGCAGTACTTC
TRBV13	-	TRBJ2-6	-	CASSSTVSSGANVLTF	TGTGCCAGCAGCTCCACAGTGAGCTCTGGGGCCAACGTCCTGACTTTC
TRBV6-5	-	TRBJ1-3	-	CASRLLSGNTIYF	TGTGCCAGCAGGCTCCTCTCTGGAAACACCATATATTTT
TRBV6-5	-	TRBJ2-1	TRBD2	CASSQVAGGLNEQFF	TGTGCCAGCAGCCAGGTAGCGGGGGGGCTGAATGAGCAGTTCTTC
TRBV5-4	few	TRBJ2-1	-	CASSSYNEQFF	TGTGCCAGCAGCTCCTACAATGAGCAGTTCTTC
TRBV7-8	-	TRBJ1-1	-	CASSLENTEAFF	TGTGCCAGCAGCTTGGAGAACACTGAAGCTTTCTTT
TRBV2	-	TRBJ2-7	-	CASSGGLHVRGGYEQYF	TGTGCCAGCAGTGGAGGACTACACGTTAGGGGGGGCTACGAGCAGTACTTC
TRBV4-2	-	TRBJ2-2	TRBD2	CASSQPGTRSGRELFF	TGTGCCAGCAGCCAGCCCGGGACTAGATCTGGCAGGGAGCTGTTTTTT
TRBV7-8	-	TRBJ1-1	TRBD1	CASSQKQGHTEAFF	TGTGCCAGCAGCCAAAAACAGGGGCACACTGAAGCTTTCTTT
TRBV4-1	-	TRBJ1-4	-	CASSLGTVDNEKLFF	TGCGCCAGCAGCCTAGGGACGGTCGATAATGAAAAACTGTTTTTT
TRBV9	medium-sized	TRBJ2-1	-	CASSARDINNEQFF	TGTGCCAGCAGCGCCCGGGACATCAACAATGAGCAGTTCTTC
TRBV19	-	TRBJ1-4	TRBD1	CASRDWTGNDGANEKLFF	TGTGCCAGTAGGGACTGGACAGGGAATGATGGAGCTAATGAAAAACTGTTTTTT
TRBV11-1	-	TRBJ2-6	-	CASSSPRRVSGANVLTF	TGTGCCAGCAGCTCCCCGCGCCGGGTCTCTGGGGCCAACGTCCTGACTTTC
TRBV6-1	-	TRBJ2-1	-	CASLRDSSYNEQFF	TGTGCCAGCCTCCGGGACTCATCCTACAATGAGCAGTTCTTC
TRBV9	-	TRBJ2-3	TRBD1	CASNRQGAITDTQYF	TGTGCCAGCAACCGACAGGGGGCCATCACAGATACGCAGTATTTT
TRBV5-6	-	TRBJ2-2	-	CASSRGRTGELFF	TGTGCCAGCAGCCGAGGGAGGACCGGGGAGCTGTTTTTT
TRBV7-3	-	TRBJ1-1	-	CASSSRASTEAFF	TGTGCCAGCAGCAGCAGGGCTTCCACTGAAGCTTTCTTT
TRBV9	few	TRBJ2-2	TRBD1	CASSGGQGTGELFF	TGTGCCAGCAGCGGGGGACAGGGGACCGGGGAGCTGTTTTTT
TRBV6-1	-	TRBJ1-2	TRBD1	CASTIDRGFYGYTF	TGTGCCAGCACTATTGACAGGGGGTTCTATGGCTACACCTTC
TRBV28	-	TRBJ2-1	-	CASSLQGYNEQFF	TGTGCCAGCAGTTTACAGGGGTACAATGAGCAGTTCTTC
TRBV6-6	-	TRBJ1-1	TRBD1	CASSPTGNEAFF	TGTGCCAGCAGCCCGACAGGGAATGAAGCTTTCTTT
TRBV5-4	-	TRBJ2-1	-	CASSSLASGLGFF	TGTGCCAGCAGTTCGCTAGCCTCGGGGCTAGGCTTCTTC
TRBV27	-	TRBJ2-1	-	CASRAEGFANNEQFF	TGTGCCAGCAGGGCCGAGGGGTTTGCCAACAATGAGCAGTTCTTC